This T cell receptor beta chain was sequenced in a study of monozygotic twins with cystic fibrosis. Repertoires were generated with immunoSEQ multiplex PCR, while TCRdb's copy carries only in-frame clones and drops some. The sample has around 20,000 clones, 80% to 90% seen once. This receptor was identified in a woman aged 25 to 39 with cystic fibrosis. Sequences were obtained from blood.

CDR3 nucleotide sequence: TGTGCCAGCAGGGGGATCGATGCGAAAAAGTCTGGCTACACCTTC. Translation gives CASRGIDAKKSGYTF. This chain uses TRBV28 with TRBJ1-2; D gene unclear. V was shortened by 6 bases and J by 7 bases, with 21 bases between the two germline ends. The CDR3 consists of 15 residues. Germline assignment: CDR1 MDHEN and CDR2 SYDVKM.